This note documents a single T cell receptor beta chain sequence. The record originates from a study of siplizumab effects on memory and regulatory T cells. Clones were sequenced by immunoSEQ multiplex PCR, and TCRdb holds only the in-frame ones, with some missing. The table includes 75,000 to 100,000 clones, around 94% detected once. Sequencing was carried out using non-Treg CD4+ T cells sorted from blood. This receptor was obtained from a human donor in good health.

Written as DNA, the CDR3 is TGTGCCTGGCTGGGGCGACCTGGGGGCTACACCTTC. This translates into CAWLGRPGGYTF. This chain uses TRBV30 with TRBJ1-2; possibly TRBD1 for D (5 bases). The V end lost 5 bases, the J end lost 8 bases, and 15 bases lay between the germline ends. Germline V gene data show CDR1 as GTSNPN and CDR2 as SVGIG (reference sequence). CDR3 size: 12 residues.